These 13 T cell receptor beta chains share one sample of origin, sequenced in a study of blood T cell repertoires in COVID-19. TCRdb's table, derived via immunoSEQ multiplex PCR, lists solely in-frame clones and lacks some. Of approximately 250,000 clones listed, approximately 88% are singletons. The specimen sequenced was PBMCs or T cells enriched from blood (not recorded which). The receptor set was obtained from a woman aged 40 to 50 with acute COVID-19.

The V gene is TRBV7-2, the J gene TRBJ1-4; 8 bases agree with TRBD1. There are 16 residues in the CDR3. Trimming took 5 bases from V and 5 from J; bases not matched to a gene: 10. Germline loops: CDR1 SGHTA, CDR2 FQGNSA. The DNA of the CDR3 is TGTGCCAGCAGCACCCAGACAGGGGAAGGGAATGAAAAACTGTTTTTT. It is translated as CASSTQTGEGNEKLFF.

The chain joins TRBV27 to TRBJ2-5, with 14 bases that match TRBD2. The CDR3 has 18 residues. Germline CDR1 is MNHEY and CDR2 is SMNVEV (reference sequence). Losses at the gene ends were 3 bases for V and 6 bases for J; bases not matched to a gene: 12. The CDR3 DNA sequence: TGTGCCAGCAGTTTGGGACGAACCGGGACTAGCGGGGGACAGACCCAGTACTTC. Translation gives CASSLGRTGTSGGQTQYF.

The chain recombines TRBV7-2 with TRBJ2-2, with 8 bases matching TRBD1. The V gene's germline CDR1 is SGHTA and CDR2 FQGNSA. The CDR3 runs to 15 residues. The V and J ends lost 4 bases and 8 bases, in that order; junction bases with no gene match: 9. The CDR3 reads CASSSRDRGRGELFF. In DNA, the CDR3 is TGTGCCAGCAGCTCGCGCGACAGGGGTAGGGGGGAGCTGTTTTTT. Supplemented by reference TRBV7-2 and TRBJ2-2, the full variable domain reads GAGVSQSPSNKVTEKGKDVELRCDPISGHTALYWYRQSLGQGLEFLIYFQGNSAPDKSGLPSDRFSAERTGGSVSTLTIQRTQQEDSAVYLCASSSRDRGRGELFFGEGSRLTVL.

The rearrangement links TRBV6-6 to TRBJ1-2; 9 nucleotides agree with TRBD1. V was pared by 2 bases and J by 6 bases, with 7 bases of the junction left unmatched. Looked up from germline, CDR1 is MNHNY and CDR2 is SVGAGI (reference sequence). This CDR3 has 15 residues. The chain's CDR3 is CASSYLGQGSNGYTF. The CDR3 DNA is TGTGCCAGCAGTTACCTCGGACAGGGGTCTAATGGCTACACCTTC.

The chain joins TRBV27 to TRBJ1-4, with 7 positions matching TRBD1. CDR1 is MNHEY and CDR2 is SMNVEV in the germline V gene (reference sequence). The CDR3 is 13 residues long. V gave up 8 bases and J gave up 5 bases; unmatched junction bases: 5. This chain's CDR3 is CASGWTGNEKLFF. The CDR3 DNA sequence: TGTGCCAGCGGCTGGACAGGAAATGAAAAACTGTTTTTT.

This chain joins TRBV10-1 and TRBJ2-5; 7 nucleotides agree with TRBD2. The germline V gene has CDR1 WNHNN and CDR2 SYGVQD (reference sequence). Trimming took 6 bases from V and 1 from J; bases not matched to a gene: 2. The CDR3 loop spans 13 amino acids. CDR3 residues: CASRASGQETQYF. The DNA of the CDR3 is TGCGCCAGCAGAGCTAGCGGCCAAGAGACCCAGTACTTC.

The J gene is TRBJ2-1, the V gene TRBV12-5, with a weak D call TRBD2 (6 bases). Germline CDR1 reads LGHNT; CDR2 reads FRNRAP. Deletions cut 0 bases from V and 8 bases from J, with 8 bases between. This CDR3 has 13 residues. CDR3 in amino acids: CASGLVGRYEQFF. CDR3 sequence (DNA): TGTGCTAGTGGTTTGGTAGGGAGGTATGAGCAGTTCTTC.

The J gene is TRBJ2-1, the V gene TRBV29-1; 9 nucleotides line up with TRBD2. CDR1 is SQVTM, CDR2 ANQGSEA, per germline. The CDR3 contains 14 residues. V dropped 6 bases and J dropped 10; count of bases not matched to a gene: 13. The CDR3 bases are TGCAGCGTACGTAGCGGGAGCGGGGATGGGGAGCAGTTCTTC. Its protein product is CSVRSGSGDGEQFF.

The rearrangement joins TRBV5-4 to TRBJ2-1; tentative D call: TRBD1 (5 bases). Germline V CDR1 and CDR2: SGHNT, YYREEE (reference sequence). The CDR3 spans 13 residues. Trimming stripped 0 bases from V and 6 bases from J, with 7 bases between. The chain's CDR3 is CASSLVRGNEQFF. The CDR3 DNA reads TGTGCCAGCAGCTTGGTTAGGGGCAATGAGCAGTTCTTC.

This chain links TRBV9 with TRBJ1-4, with D perhaps matching TRBD1 (5 bases). The length of the CDR3 is 14 residues. The germline CDR1 and CDR2 sequences are SGDLS and YYNGEE. V lost 0 bases and J lost 7, with 10 bases in between. The chain's CDR3 is CASSVGGRSEKLFF. CDR3 DNA sequence: TGTGCCAGCAGCGTAGGGGGCAGGAGTGAAAAACTGTTTTTT.

This sequence joins TRBV28 and TRBJ2-5; D may be TRBD2 (6 bases). The CDR3 has 14 amino acids. V shed 8 bases and J shed 3 bases, with 16 bases lying between them. Looked up from germline, CDR1 is MDHEN and CDR2 is SYDVKM. The CDR3 DNA reads TGTGCCAGCTTGAAGGCGGGGACGAAAGAGACCCAGTACTTC. Amino acid sequence: CASLKAGTKETQYF.

The chain combines TRBV29-1 with TRBJ1-4; 9 bases align to TRBD1. The CDR3 runs 15 residues. CDR1 and CDR2 from the germline V gene are SQVTM and ANQGSEA. Germline trimming cut 7 bases from V and 8 bases from J; bases unmatched to any gene: 14. The chain's CDR3 is CSASPGTGLGEKLFF. For the CDR3, the DNA is TGCAGCGCGAGTCCCGGGACAGGGTTGGGGGAAAAACTGTTTTTT.

V and J are TRBV7-2 and TRBJ2-7, with D tentatively TRBD2 (5 bases). The CDR3 length is 16 residues. Trimming stripped 1 base from V and 0 bases from J, with 13 bases between. The germline CDR1 and CDR2 sequences are SGHTA and FQGNSA. Here the CDR3 reads CASSLERAGASYEQYF. In DNA, the CDR3 is TGTGCCAGCAGCTTAGAGAGGGCGGGCGCCTCCTACGAGCAGTACTTC.